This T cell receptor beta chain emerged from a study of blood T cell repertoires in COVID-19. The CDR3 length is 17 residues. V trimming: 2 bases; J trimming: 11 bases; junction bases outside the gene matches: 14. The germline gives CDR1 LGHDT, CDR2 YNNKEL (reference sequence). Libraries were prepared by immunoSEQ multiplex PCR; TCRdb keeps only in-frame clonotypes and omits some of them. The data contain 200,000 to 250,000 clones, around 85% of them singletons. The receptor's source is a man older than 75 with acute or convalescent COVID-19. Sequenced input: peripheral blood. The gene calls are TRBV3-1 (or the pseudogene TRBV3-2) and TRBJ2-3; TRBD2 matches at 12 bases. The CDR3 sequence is CASSQTLTSGRSMGQYF. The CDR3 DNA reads TGTGCCAGCAGCCAAACGTTGACTAGCGGGAGAAGTATGGGGCAGTATTTT.